The sequence of this T cell receptor (beta chain) was determined in a study of graft-versus-host responses after intestinal transplantation. Remarks on this clone: Antigen: not known.

Only in-frame clones appear in the TCRdb table, and some are missing; sequencing was by immunoSEQ multiplex PCR. The repertoire has about 90,000 clones, 85% to 95% of them found once; the top ten carry less than 0.6%. Germline-derived CDR1 and CDR2 are SEHNR and FQNEAQ (reference sequence). This CDR3 contains 14 residues. The V gene lost 5 bases and the J gene lost 4 bases, with 13 bases spanning the gap. The TCR sequence derives from a human donor who received an intestinal transplant. Sequenced material: unstimulated CD8+ T cells sorted from spleen or lymph node cells, taken before intestinal transplant. The chain has TRBV7-9 and TRBJ2-3, with D perhaps matching TRBD1 (5 bases). DNA for the CDR3: TGTGCCAGCAGCCCCAGGGCGGATCCAGATACGCAGTATTTT. As protein: CASSPRADPDTQYF. Combining the CDR3 with reference TRBV7-9 and TRBJ2-3 gives the whole variable domain DTGVSQNPRHKITKRGQNVTFRCDPISEHNRLYWYRQTLGQGPEFLTYFQNEAQLEKSRLLSDRFSAERPKGSFSTLEIQRTEQGDSAMYLCASSPRADPDTQYFGPGTRLTVL.